This T cell receptor beta chain was sequenced for a study of cytomegalovirus exposure and HLA in healthy donors. Study-wide points: The authors excluded some V segments, including TRBV6-2 and TRBV6-3, as indistinguishable. In a later analysis, a missense DCLRE1C variant was linked to TCR beta V- and J-gene trimming.

PCR amplification relied on 60 Vbeta primers (plus 13 Jbeta primers). Sequencing was performed with immunoSEQ multiplex PCR; in TCRdb, only in-frame clones are kept and a portion is missing. The sample yields around 200,000 clones, 60% to 80% seen once. Worth noting for this clone: Antigen specificity is unknown.

V dropped 6 bases and J dropped 0 bases, with 14 bases sitting between them. This CDR3 spans 15 amino acids. Germline loops: CDR1 MNHNS, CDR2 SASEGT. This chain uses TRBV6-1 with TRBJ1-1, with a weak D call TRBD1 (6 bases). This receptor was obtained from a male donor in good health and CMV-seronegative. Sequencing was done on a sample of PBMCs. CDR3 region: CASRQRGGVNTEAFF. CDR3 DNA: TGTGCCAGCAGGCAGAGAGGGGGGGTGAACACTGAAGCTTTCTTT.